The next 9 T cell receptor beta chains were all read from a single sample in a study of T cells in Graves' hyperthyroidism and ophthalmopathy. TCR beta CDR3 region amplification was performed from RNA transcripts. In the first-round RT-PCR of the TCR CDR3, the HTBI primer set was used. One entry per CDR3 protein results from TCRdb running MiXCR on the multiplex PCR reads. The sample gives 490,000 or so distinct CDR3 sequences, more than 15% of which show up once; approximately 32% is in the top ten. The sequencing input was blood. The origin of the receptors is a young woman with Graves' ophthalmopathy.

This clonotype occurred a few times. J is TRBJ2-4 and V is TRBV4-1, with D possibly TRBD2 on 5 matching bases. The CDR3 length is 17 residues. Germline lookup yields CDR1 MGHRA and CDR2 YSYEKL. Between the trimmed V and J ends, which lost 3 bases and 0 bases, there was a span of 15 bases. CDR3 region: CASSQGRADLAKNIQYF. The DNA of the CDR3 is TGCGCCAGCAGCCAGGGAAGAGCGGACCTAGCCAAAAACATTCAGTACTTC.

This clonotype was detected ten times or more. The V and J genes are TRBV10-3 and TRBJ2-1; no clear D. Trimming took 10 bases from V and 1 from J, leaving 14 bases between them. CDR1 ENHRY and CDR2 SYGVKD come from the germline V gene. The CDR3 is 14 residues long. The CDR3 DNA reads TGTGCCACCAATCGATGGGGTTCCTACAATGAGCAGTTCTTC. This translates into CATNRWGSYNEQFF.

This clonotype was found a few times. The chain carries TRBV24-1 and TRBJ2-3, with unresolved D. The V end was cut by 2 bases, the J end by 11 bases, with 19 bases between. Germline CDR1 reads KGHDR; CDR2 reads SFDVKD. The CDR3 spans 15 residues. The CDR3 is CATSDSPDLSPEQYF. In nucleotides, the CDR3 is TGTGCCACCAGTGATTCCCCAGACCTGTCCCCGGAGCAGTATTTT.

The chain is built from TRBV19 and TRBJ1-4, with 7 bases identical to TRBD1. V gave up 5 bases and J gave up 10 bases; unmatched junction bases: 13. The germline CDR1 and CDR2 sequences are LNHDA and SQIVND (reference sequence). The CDR3 has 15 amino acids. The CDR3 sequence: CASSLETGFGGKLFF. CDR3 nucleotides: TGTGCCAGTAGTCTTGAGACAGGGTTTGGCGGAAAACTGTTTTTT.

A word on this clonotype: This may stem from a read error, because a much larger clone lies one nucleotide away. The chain combines TRBV7-2 with TRBJ1-2; the match to TRBD1 covers 8 bases. Germline lookup yields CDR1 SGHTA and CDR2 FQGNSA. CDR3 size: 13 residues. The DNA for the CDR3 is TGTGCCGGCAGCTTAGGGGACAGGCGGGGCTACACCTTC. Translation gives CAGSLGDRRGYTF. Filled out from reference TRBV7-2 and TRBJ1-2, the complete variable domain reads GAGVSQSPSNKVTEKGKDVELRCDPISGHTALYWYRQSLGQGLEFLIYFQGNSAPDKSGLPSDRFSAERTGGSVSTLTIQRTQQEDSAVYLCAGSLGDRRGYTFGSGTRLTVV.

The chain combines TRBV6-2 or TRBV6-3 with TRBJ2-4; D is possibly TRBD2 (6 bases). V lost 5 bases, J lost 2 bases, and 13 bases lay in between. The CDR3 has 15 residues. Germline V gene lookup returns CDR1 MNHEY and CDR2 SVGEGT. CDR3 sequence: CASSVRESTKNIQYF. For the CDR3, the DNA is TGTGCCAGCAGTGTTCGGGAGTCAACCAAAAACATTCAGTACTTC.

There are many counts of this clonotype. The V and J genes are TRBV6-2 or TRBV6-3 and TRBJ2-1; D is possibly TRBD1 (5 bases). The V and J ends lost 4 bases and 2 bases respectively, with 6 bases between them. This CDR3 spans 13 amino acids. The germline CDR1 and CDR2 sequences are MNHEY and SVGEGT. The CDR3: CASSFRAYNEQFF. DNA for the CDR3: TGTGCCAGCAGTTTCAGGGCCTACAATGAGCAGTTCTTC.

This rearrangement joins TRBV7-9 to TRBJ1-5, with 7 bases matching TRBD1. The J segment lost 4 bases and the V segment lost 4 bases, leaving 10 bases of the junction unmatched. CDR1 SEHNR and CDR2 FQNEAQ come from the germline V gene (reference sequence). The CDR3 sequence is 16 residues long. CDR3 residues: CASSSPDRILNQPQHF. CDR3 DNA sequence: TGTGCCAGCAGCTCACCGGACAGGATCCTTAATCAGCCCCAGCATTTT.

This clonotype occurred many times. The chain employs TRBV5-5 and TRBJ2-1, with 14 bases that match TRBD2. Per germline, CDR1 SGHKS and CDR2 YYEKEE (reference sequence). CDR3 length: 16 residues. The trim removed 3 bases at V and 5 bases at J, leaving 4 bases unmatched. The CDR3 DNA reads as TGTGCCAGCAGCTCCCCGACTAGCGGGAGGGACAATGAGCAGTTCTTC. It codes for CASSSPTSGRDNEQFF.